This TCR beta chain was documented in a study of tumor-infiltrating lymphocytes in primary liver carcinoma. V gave up 4 bases and J gave up 2 bases; unmatched junction bases: 4. CDR1 is SGHAT, CDR2 FQNNGV, per germline. The CDR3 spans 14 residues. Unsorted whole blood served as the source of blood RNA, and germline DNA was extracted as well. Chronic HBV infection was present, with no prior treatment. This clonotype was seen many times. A constant-region primer primed TCR beta cDNA synthesis from roughly 510 ng of total RNA. Construction of TCR beta libraries relied on three successive nested multiplex PCR rounds employing slightly modified ARM-PCR. The first two PCR rounds used TRBV1-TRBV30 forward primers with a C-beta reverse primer, 10 to 11 cycles each. TCRdb used MiXCR to reprocess the multiplex PCR reads, holding one entry per CDR3 protein. The profile covers about 310,000 distinct CDR3 sequences, with about 50% appearing a single time and 15% to 20% taken by the ten largest.

Sequenced material: peripheral blood. The gene calls are TRBV11-2 and TRBJ2-5; TRBD2 matches at 7 bases. This clonotype was obtained from a woman in her twenties or thirties with primary liver carcinoma and hepatitis B virus infection. CDR3 sequence: CASSSWTSQETQYF. The CDR3 nucleotides are TGTGCCAGCAGCTCCTGGACTAGTCAAGAGACCCAGTACTTC.